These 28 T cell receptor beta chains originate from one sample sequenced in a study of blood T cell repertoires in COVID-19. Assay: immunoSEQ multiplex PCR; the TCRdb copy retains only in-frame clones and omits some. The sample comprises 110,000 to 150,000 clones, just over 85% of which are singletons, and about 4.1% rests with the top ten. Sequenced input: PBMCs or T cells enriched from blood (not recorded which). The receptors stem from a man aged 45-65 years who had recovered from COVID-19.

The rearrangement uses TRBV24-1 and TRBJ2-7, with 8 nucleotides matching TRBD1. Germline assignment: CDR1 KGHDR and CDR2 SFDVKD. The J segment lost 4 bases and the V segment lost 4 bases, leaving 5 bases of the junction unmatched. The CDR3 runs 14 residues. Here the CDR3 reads CATSDHGQGYEQYF. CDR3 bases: TGTGCCACCAGTGACCATGGACAGGGTTACGAGCAGTACTTC.

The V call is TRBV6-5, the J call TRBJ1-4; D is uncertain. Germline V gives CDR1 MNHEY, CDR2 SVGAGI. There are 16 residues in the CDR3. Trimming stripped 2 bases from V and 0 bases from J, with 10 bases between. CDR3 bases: TGTGCCAGCAGTTACCGTTCCGTAACAACTAATGAAAAACTGTTTTTT. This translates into CASSYRSVTTNEKLFF.

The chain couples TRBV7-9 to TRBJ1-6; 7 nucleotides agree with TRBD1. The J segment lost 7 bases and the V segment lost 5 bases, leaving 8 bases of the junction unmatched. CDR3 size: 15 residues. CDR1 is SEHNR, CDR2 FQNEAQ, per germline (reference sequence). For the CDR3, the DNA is TGTGCCAGCAGCGCGTCGACAGGGTGGAATTCACCCCTCCACTTT. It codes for CASSASTGWNSPLHF.

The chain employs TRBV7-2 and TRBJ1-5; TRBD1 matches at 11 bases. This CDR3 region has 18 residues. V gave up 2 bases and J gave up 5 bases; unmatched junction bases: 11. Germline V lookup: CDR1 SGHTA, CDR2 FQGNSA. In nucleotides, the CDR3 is TGTGCCAGCAGCTTAAGAGGTGCGGGGACAGGGGGTTATCAGCCCCAGCATTTT. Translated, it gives CASSLRGAGTGGYQPQHF.

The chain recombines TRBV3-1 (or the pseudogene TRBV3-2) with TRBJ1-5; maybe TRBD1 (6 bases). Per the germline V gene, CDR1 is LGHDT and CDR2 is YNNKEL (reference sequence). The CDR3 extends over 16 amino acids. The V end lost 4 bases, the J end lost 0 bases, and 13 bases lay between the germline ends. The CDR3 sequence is CASSLDRRNSNQPQHF. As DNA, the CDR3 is TGTGCCAGCAGCCTCGACAGGCGGAATAGCAATCAGCCCCAGCATTTT.

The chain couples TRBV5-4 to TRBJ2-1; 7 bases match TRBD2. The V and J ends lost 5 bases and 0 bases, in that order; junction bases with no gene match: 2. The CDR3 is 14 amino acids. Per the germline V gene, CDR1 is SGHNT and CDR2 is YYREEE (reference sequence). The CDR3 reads CASSWGGSYNEQFF. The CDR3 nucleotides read TGTGCCAGCAGTTGGGGGGGCTCCTACAATGAGCAGTTCTTC.

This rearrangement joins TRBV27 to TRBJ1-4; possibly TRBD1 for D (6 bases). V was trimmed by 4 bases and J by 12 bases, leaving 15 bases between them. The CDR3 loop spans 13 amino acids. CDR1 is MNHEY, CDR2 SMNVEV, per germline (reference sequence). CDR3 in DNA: TGTGCCAGCAGTTCATATCAGGGGCGGGAACTGTTTTTT. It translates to CASSSYQGRELFF.

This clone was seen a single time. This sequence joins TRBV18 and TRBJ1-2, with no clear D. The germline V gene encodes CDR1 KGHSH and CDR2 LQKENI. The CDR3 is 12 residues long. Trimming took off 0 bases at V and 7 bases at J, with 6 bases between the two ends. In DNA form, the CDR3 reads TGTGCCAGCTCACCACCGTATTTTGGCTACACCTTC. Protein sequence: CASSPPYFGYTF.

This CDR3 reads CASSSGGREANEQFF. CDR3 DNA sequence: TGTGCCAGCAGCTCAGGGGGCAGGGAGGCCAATGAGCAGTTCTTC. The rearrangement joins TRBV11-1 to TRBJ2-1; 8 bases match TRBD1. V dropped 4 bases and J dropped 6; count of bases not matched to a gene: 8. CDR3 length equals 15 residues. CDR1 and CDR2 (germline): SGHAT, FQDESV (reference sequence).

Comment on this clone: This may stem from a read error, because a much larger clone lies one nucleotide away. CDR3 sequence: CASSLGETGANVLTF. DNA for the CDR3: TGTGCCAGCAGCTTGGGAGAAACTGGGGCCAACGTCCTGACTTTC. The chain links TRBV7-2 to TRBJ2-6; D perhaps matches TRBD2 (5 bases). Germline V gives CDR1 SGHTA, CDR2 FQGNSA. The length of the CDR3 is 15 residues. The germline V and J ends were trimmed by 3 bases and 2 bases, with 8 bases remaining between them.

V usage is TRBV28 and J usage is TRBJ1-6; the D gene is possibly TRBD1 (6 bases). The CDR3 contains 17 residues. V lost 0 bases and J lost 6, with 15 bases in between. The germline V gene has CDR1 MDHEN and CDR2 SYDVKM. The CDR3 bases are TGTGCCAGCAGTTTATGGTTGGCGGGGGCCGGTAATTCACCCCTCCACTTT. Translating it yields CASSLWLAGAGNSPLHF.

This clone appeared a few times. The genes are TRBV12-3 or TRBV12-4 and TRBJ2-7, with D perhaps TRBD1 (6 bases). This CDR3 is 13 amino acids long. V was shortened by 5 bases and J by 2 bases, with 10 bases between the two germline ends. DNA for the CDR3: TGTGCCAGCAGTGGACAGTTTGCCTACGAGCAGTACTTC. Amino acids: CASSGQFAYEQYF.

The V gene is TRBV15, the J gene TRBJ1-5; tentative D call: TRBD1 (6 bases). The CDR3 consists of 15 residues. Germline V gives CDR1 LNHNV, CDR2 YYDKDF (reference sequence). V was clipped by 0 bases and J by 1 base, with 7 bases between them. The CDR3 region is CATSREGTSNQPQHF. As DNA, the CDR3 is TGTGCCACCAGCAGAGAGGGGACAAGCAATCAGCCCCAGCATTTT.

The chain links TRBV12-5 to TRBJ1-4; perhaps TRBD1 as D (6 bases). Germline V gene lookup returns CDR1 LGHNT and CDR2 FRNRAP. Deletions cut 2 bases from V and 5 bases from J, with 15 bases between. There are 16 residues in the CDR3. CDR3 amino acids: CASGLIRTDRNEKLFF. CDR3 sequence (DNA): TGTGCTAGTGGTTTGATCCGGACAGATAGGAATGAAAAACTGTTTTTT.

The CDR3 DNA follows: TGTGCCAGCAGTCCTAAGGACAGGGGAGGATCTGGAAACACCATATATTTT. This translates into CASSPKDRGGSGNTIYF. The J gene is TRBJ1-3, the V gene TRBV6-6; TRBD1 matches at 9 bases. Germline V gives CDR1 MNHNY, CDR2 SVGAGI (reference sequence). This CDR3 has 17 amino acids. V lost 5 bases to trimming and J lost 1 base; unmatched junction nucleotides: 9.

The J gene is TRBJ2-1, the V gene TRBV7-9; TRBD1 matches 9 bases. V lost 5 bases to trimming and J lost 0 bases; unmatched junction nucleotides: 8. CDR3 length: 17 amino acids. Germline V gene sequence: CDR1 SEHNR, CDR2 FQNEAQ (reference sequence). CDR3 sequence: CASSQGDRDSSYNEQFF. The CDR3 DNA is TGTGCCAGCAGCCAGGGGGACAGGGACAGCTCCTACAATGAGCAGTTCTTC.

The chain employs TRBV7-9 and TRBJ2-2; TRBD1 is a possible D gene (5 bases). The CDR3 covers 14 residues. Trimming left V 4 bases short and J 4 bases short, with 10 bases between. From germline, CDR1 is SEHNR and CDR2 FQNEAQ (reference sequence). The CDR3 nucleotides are TGTGCCAGCAGCTACCGACAGACCACCGGGGAGCTGTTTTTT. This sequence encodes CASSYRQTTGELFF.

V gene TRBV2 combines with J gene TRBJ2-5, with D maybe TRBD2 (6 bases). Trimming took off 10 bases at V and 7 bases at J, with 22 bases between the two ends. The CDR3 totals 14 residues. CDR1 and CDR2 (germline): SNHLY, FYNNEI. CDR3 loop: CATKLSGPGGTQYF. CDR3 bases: TGTGCCACCAAACTTAGCGGACCTGGGGGGACCCAGTACTTC.

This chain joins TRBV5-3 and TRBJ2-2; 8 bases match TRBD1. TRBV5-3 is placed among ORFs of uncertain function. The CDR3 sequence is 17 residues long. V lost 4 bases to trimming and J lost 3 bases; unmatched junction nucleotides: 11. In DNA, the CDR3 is TGTGCCAGAAGCGAACCGGACAGGGTTTGCCACACCGGGGAGCTGTTTTTT. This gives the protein CARSEPDRVCHTGELFF.

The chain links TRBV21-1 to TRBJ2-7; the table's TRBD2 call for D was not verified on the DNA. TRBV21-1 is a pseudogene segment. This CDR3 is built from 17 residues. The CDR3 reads CASSKNRTTRPGGEQYF. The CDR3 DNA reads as TGTGCCAGCAGCAAAAATCGGACAACTCGACCGGGGGGCGAGCAGTACTTC.

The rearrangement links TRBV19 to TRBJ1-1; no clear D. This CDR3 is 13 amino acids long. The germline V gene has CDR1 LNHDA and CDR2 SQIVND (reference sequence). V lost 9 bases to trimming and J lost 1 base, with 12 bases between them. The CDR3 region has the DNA TGTGCCAGCAGTGAAGCATGGAACACTGAAGCTTTCTTT. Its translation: CASSEAWNTEAFF.

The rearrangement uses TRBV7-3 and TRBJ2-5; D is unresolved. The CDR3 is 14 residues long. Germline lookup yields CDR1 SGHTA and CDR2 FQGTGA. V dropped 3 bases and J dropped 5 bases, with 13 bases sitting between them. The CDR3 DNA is TGTGCCAGCAGCTTCCGTCCGGAGTGGGAGACCCAGTACTTC. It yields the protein CASSFRPEWETQYF.

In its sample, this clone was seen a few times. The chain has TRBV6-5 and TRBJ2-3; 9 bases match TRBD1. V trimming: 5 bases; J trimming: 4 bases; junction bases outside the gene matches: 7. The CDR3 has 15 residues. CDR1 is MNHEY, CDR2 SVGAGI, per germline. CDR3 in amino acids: CASSQQGARADTQYF. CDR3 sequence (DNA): TGTGCCAGCAGTCAACAGGGGGCGCGTGCAGATACGCAGTATTTT.

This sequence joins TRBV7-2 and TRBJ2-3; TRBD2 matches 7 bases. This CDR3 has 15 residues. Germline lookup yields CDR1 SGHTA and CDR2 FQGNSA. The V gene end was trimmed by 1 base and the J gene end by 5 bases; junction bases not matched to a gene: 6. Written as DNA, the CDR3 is TGTGCCAGCAGCTTAGTCGGGATAGCGGGAGATACGCAGTATTTT. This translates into CASSLVGIAGDTQYF.

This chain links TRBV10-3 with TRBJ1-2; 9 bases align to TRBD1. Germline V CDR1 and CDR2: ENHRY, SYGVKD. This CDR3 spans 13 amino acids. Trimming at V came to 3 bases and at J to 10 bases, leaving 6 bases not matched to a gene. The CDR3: CAISEQTGGDYTF. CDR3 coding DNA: TGTGCCATCAGTGAACAGACAGGGGGAGACTACACCTTC.

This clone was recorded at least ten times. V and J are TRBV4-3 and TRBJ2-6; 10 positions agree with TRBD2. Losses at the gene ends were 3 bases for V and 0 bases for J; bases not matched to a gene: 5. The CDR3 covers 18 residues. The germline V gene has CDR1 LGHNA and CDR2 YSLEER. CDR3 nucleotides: TGCGCCAGCAGCCATTCGGGACTAGCGTACTCTGGGGCCAACGTCCTGACTTTC. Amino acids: CASSHSGLAYSGANVLTF.

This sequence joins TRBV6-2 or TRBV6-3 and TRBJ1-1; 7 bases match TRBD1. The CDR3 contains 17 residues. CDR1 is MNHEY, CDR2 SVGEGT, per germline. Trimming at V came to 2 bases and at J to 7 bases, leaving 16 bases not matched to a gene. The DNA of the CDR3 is TGTGCCAGCAGTTACCCGATGACAGGGTCAAAAGACGGTGAAGCTTTCTTT. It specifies CASSYPMTGSKDGEAFF.

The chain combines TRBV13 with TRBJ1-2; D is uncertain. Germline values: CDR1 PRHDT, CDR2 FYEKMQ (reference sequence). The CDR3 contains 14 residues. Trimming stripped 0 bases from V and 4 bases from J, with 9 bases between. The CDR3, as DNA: TGTGCCAGCAGCTTAGGGGGCCTGTCCTATGGCTACACCTTC. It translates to CASSLGGLSYGYTF.